This T cell receptor (beta chain) was retrieved from a study of shared clonotypes between healthy human individuals. Study-wide results and limits: Rarefaction curves obtained for sorted subsets showed sequencing incomplete despite large depth.

Details on this clone: Antigen unknown.

With 5 bases clipped from V and 0 bases from J, the junction kept 6 bases outside the gene matches. Germline CDR1 and CDR2: SEHNR and FQNEAQ (reference sequence). The CDR3 extends over 18 amino acids. Evenly divided among several immunoSEQ plates was the genomic DNA of each subset. Profiled with immunoSEQ multiplex PCR; TCRdb holds only in-frame clones, not every one. Of a few million clones listed, 90% to 95% are singletons. Source material: naive CD4+ T cells from PBMCs. Subset specified: CD45RA+ positively selected. The rearrangement uses TRBV7-9 and TRBJ2-6; 11 nucleotides agree with TRBD1. This receptor was taken from a man aged 18 to 30 in good health. Some clones in this sample may be carry-over from other donors' samples. The CDR3 coding sequence is TGTGCCAGCAGCGCCACCGGGACAGGGGGCTCTGGGGCCAACGTCCTGACTTTC. As protein: CASSATGTGGSGANVLTF.